This T cell receptor beta chain was captured in a study of blood T cell repertoires in COVID-19. As for the study in general: The samples span acute and convalescent COVID-19 from the United States, Italy and Spain. From T cells, B-cell-depleted T cells, or PBMCs came the material, which was cDNA or gDNA.

There are 16 residues in the CDR3. Per the germline V gene, CDR1 is KGHSH and CDR2 is LQKENI. The ends lost 3 bases at V and 1 base at J; junction bases unmatched: 5. Assay used: immunoSEQ multiplex PCR; TCRdb lists only in-frame clones, some missing. The sample includes some 300,000 clones, around nine tenths of them seen just once. The clonotype was recovered from a man aged 70-80 years with acute or convalescent COVID-19. The rearrangement uses TRBV18 and TRBJ2-2; 7 nucleotides agree with TRBD2. The sample taken for sequencing was peripheral blood. CDR3 nucleotides: TGTGCCAGCTCACCCTCGACTAGCTTGAACACCGGGGAGCTGTTTTTT. Amino acids: CASSPSTSLNTGELFF.